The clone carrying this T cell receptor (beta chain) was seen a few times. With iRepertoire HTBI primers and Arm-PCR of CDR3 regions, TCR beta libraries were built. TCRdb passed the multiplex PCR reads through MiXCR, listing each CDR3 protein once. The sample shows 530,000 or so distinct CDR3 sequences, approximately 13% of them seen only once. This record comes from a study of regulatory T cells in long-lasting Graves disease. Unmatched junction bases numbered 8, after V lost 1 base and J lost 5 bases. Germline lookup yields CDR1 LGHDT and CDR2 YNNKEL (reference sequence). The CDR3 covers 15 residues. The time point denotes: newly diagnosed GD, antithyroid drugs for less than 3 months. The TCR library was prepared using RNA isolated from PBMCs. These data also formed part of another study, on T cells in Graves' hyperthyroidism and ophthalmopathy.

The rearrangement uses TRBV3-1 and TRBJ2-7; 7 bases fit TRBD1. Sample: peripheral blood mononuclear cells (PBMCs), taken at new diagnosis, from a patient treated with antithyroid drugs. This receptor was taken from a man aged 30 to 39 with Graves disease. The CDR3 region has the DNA TGTGCCAGCAGCCAAGGACAGGGCCGGGGAGACGAGCAGTACTTC. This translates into CASSQGQGRGDEQYF.